This T cell receptor beta chain was sequenced for a study of T cell responses to AZD1222 COVID-19 vaccine. This clone was observed a handful of times. Germline CDR1 reads SGHNT; CDR2 reads YYREEE (reference sequence). The V end was cut by 7 bases, the J end by 4 bases, with 14 bases between. CDR3 length equals 13 residues. Generated by immunoSEQ multiplex PCR, the TCRdb table keeps only in-frame clones and is missing some. The sample has over 100,000 clones; around nine tenths are singletons. This sequence was found in an adult in good health. The chain has TRBV5-4 and TRBJ1-2; perhaps TRBD1 as D (5 bases). The sample in question was peripheral blood, obtained on day 0 of AZD1222 vaccination. The CDR3 sequence: CASSLGGVYGYTF. The CDR3 DNA reads TGTGCCAGCTCCCTGGGAGGGGTCTATGGCTACACCTTC.